These 25 T cell receptor beta chains were all obtained from the same sample, sequenced in a study of T cell repertoires in cytomegalovirus infection. No antigen is known for these receptors. TCRdb reprocessed the reads with MiXCR, giving one entry per CDR3 protein. In the table there are some 940,000 distinct CDR3 sequences, more than 25% of which are singletons. The sequences come from cultured CD8+ T cells from PBMCs, collected from culture after CMV antigen stimulation. The receptor source for this set is a human donor in good health (CMV status not recorded). Some clones in this sample may be carry-over from other donors' samples.

The V call is TRBV19, the J call TRBJ1-1, with no clear D. The CDR3 covers 13 residues. V lost 10 bases to trimming and J lost 8 bases, with 20 bases between them. Per the germline V gene, CDR1 is LNHDA and CDR2 is SQIVND (reference sequence). CDR3 region: CATLGGYTLEAFF. The DNA for the CDR3 is TGTGCCACCTTGGGAGGATACACTTTGGAAGCTTTCTTT. The full variable domain, completed using reference TRBV19 and TRBJ1-1, is DGGITQSPKYLFRKEGQNVTLSCEQNLNHDAMYWYRQDPGQGLRLIYYSQIVNDFQKGDIAEGYSVSREKKESFPLTVTSAQKNPTAFYLCATLGGYTLEAFFGQGTRLTVV.

The V and J genes are TRBV10-3 and TRBJ1-2; D ambiguous. The V end was cut by 5 bases, the J end by 6 bases, with 10 bases between. Germline V gene lookup returns CDR1 ENHRY and CDR2 SYGVKD. CDR3 size: 12 residues. The CDR3 bases are TGTGCCATCAGTCACGGGCGTGATGGCTACACCTTC. This sequence encodes CAISHGRDGYTF.

This clonotype was counted at least ten times. This chain connects TRBV27 to TRBJ2-3; D assignment may be TRBD1 or TRBD2 (6 bases each). CDR3 length: 16 residues. Trimming cost V 7 bases and J 1 base, with 18 bases left between them. CDR1 is MNHEY, CDR2 SMNVEV, per germline (reference sequence). This chain's CDR3 is CASNVRRGPRTDTQYF. The CDR3 DNA reads as TGTGCCAGCAATGTACGACGGGGGCCCCGCACAGATACGCAGTATTTT.

This clonotype was detected a few times. The chain joins TRBV20-1 to TRBJ2-6, with unresolved D. This CDR3 region has 15 residues. Trimming left V 0 bases short and J 2 bases short, with 8 bases between. The germline gives CDR1 DFQATT, CDR2 SNEGSKA (reference sequence). The CDR3 protein is CSARDFSAGANVLTF. For the CDR3, the DNA is TGCAGTGCTAGAGATTTTAGTGCTGGGGCCAACGTCCTGACTTTC.

The chain combines TRBV25-1 with TRBJ2-6; 8 bases agree with TRBD2. With V trimmed by 8 bases and J by 4 bases, 16 bases remained unmatched. The CDR3 sequence is 18 residues long. Germline CDR1 is MGHDK and CDR2 is SYGVNS. The CDR3 loop is CASHPGGSSTLGANVLTF. In DNA form, the CDR3 reads TGTGCCAGCCACCCGGGAGGGAGTTCTACTCTGGGGGCCAACGTCCTGACTTTC.

J is TRBJ1-2 and V is TRBV7-9; tentatively, D is TRBD1 (6 bases). This CDR3 comprises 12 residues. Trimming pared 11 bases from V and 3 bases from J, leaving 13 bases between. Germline V CDR1 and CDR2: SEHNR, FQNEAQ (reference sequence). This CDR3 is CALNGGYYGYTF. The CDR3 nucleotides read TGTGCCCTCAACGGGGGCTACTATGGCTACACCTTC.

This clonotype was detected many times. V usage is TRBV7-3 and J usage is TRBJ2-5; 8 nucleotides line up with TRBD2. J gave up 5 bases and V 5 bases, and 10 bases lay outside the gene matches. Germline assignment: CDR1 SGHTA and CDR2 FQGTGA. CDR3 length: 15 residues. For the CDR3, the DNA is TGTGCCAGCAGCCATCGGGGGGGGCTATATGAGACCCAGTACTTC. Its protein product is CASSHRGGLYETQYF.

This chain connects TRBV29-1 to TRBJ2-3; D not resolved. The CDR3 sequence is 12 residues long. The V gene's germline CDR1 is SQVTM and CDR2 ANQGSEA. V was trimmed by 1 base and J by 5 bases, leaving 7 bases between them. The CDR3 sequence: CSVEGTKDTQYF. The CDR3, as DNA: TGCAGCGTTGAAGGGACCAAAGATACGCAGTATTTT.

This clonotype was counted only a few times. The chain joins TRBV27 to TRBJ2-1, with 10 bases that match TRBD2. This CDR3 has 18 amino acids. J gave up 2 bases and V 0 bases, and 7 bases lay outside the gene matches. Per germline, CDR1 MNHEY and CDR2 SMNVEV (reference sequence). In DNA, the CDR3 is TGTGCCAGCAGTTTATCAAGCGGGGGGGCCTCGGCCTACAATGAGCAGTTCTTC. It yields the protein CASSLSSGGASAYNEQFF.

The V call is TRBV7-6, the J call TRBJ2-1, with D possibly matching TRBD2 (6 bases). Germline V gives CDR1 SGHVS, CDR2 FNYEAQ. The ends were cut back, 3 bases at V and 10 bases at J, with 19 bases in the middle. This CDR3 region has 15 residues. This chain's CDR3 is CASSFSGVGLQEQFF. Written as DNA, the CDR3 is TGTGCCAGCAGCTTCTCGGGGGTTGGGCTTCAGGAGCAGTTCTTC.

This sequence joins TRBV6-6 and TRBJ1-2, with TRBD1 as a possible D gene (5 bases). V was cut by 6 bases and J by 0 bases, with 17 bases left in between. The germline V gene encodes CDR1 MNHNY and CDR2 SVGAGI (reference sequence). The CDR3 consists of 16 residues. The CDR3 loop reads CASSRTGQGANYGYTF. In nucleotides, the CDR3 is TGTGCCAGCAGCCGAACTGGGCAGGGAGCTAACTATGGCTACACCTTC.

This clonotype has only a few counts. V and J are TRBV24-1 and TRBJ1-5; D is uncertain. Germline lookup yields CDR1 KGHDR and CDR2 SFDVKD. With 5 bases removed from V and 1 base from J, the gap between germline ends came to 8 bases. The CDR3 consists of 14 residues. The CDR3 bases are TGTGCCACCAGTGCTGGGGTAAGCAATCAGCCCCAGCATTTT. It specifies CATSAGVSNQPQHF.

There are a few counts of this clonotype. The rearrangement joins TRBV6-1 to TRBJ2-5, with 9 bases identical to TRBD1. The CDR3 is 16 amino acids. Germline CDR1 MNHNS, CDR2 SASEGT. Trimming removed 6 bases from V and 5 bases from J; junction bases left unmatched: 13. The CDR3 region is CASRVPTGGGGETQYF. In nucleotides, the CDR3 is TGTGCCAGCAGAGTACCGACAGGGGGAGGAGGGGAGACCCAGTACTTC.

This clonotype has more than one count but fewer than ten. The limits of the CDR3 on the DNA are not certain, so only TCRdb's listed CDR3 is given. J is TRBJ1-2 and V is TRBV7-6; the table's D call, TRBD1, was not checked against the DNA. The CDR3 is made up of 17 amino acids, end residues included. Germline V gene sequence: CDR1 SGHVS, CDR2 FNYEAQ. The CDR3 is CASSSFGQGIANYGYTF.

This clonotype was detected many times. This chain joins TRBV10-3 and TRBJ1-2, with a weak D call TRBD1 (5 bases). CDR1 and CDR2 from the germline V gene are ENHRY and SYGVKD. V lost 10 bases to trimming and J lost 8 bases, with 17 bases between them. The CDR3 has 12 amino acids. The CDR3 DNA follows: TGTGCCACCGCAGGCGGGGGGATCGGCTACACCTTC. Protein sequence: CATAGGGIGYTF.

There are many counts of this clonotype. The rearrangement uses TRBV7-2 and TRBJ2-1; TRBD2 matches at 11 bases. This CDR3 is 18 amino acids long. V dropped 5 bases and J dropped 8; count of bases not matched to a gene: 17. CDR1 is SGHTA, CDR2 FQGNSA, per germline. CDR3 coding DNA: TGTGCCAGCAGCAAACGGGGTCTAGCGGGGGGTCCGGCCCATGAGCAGTTCTTC. Translating it yields CASSKRGLAGGPAHEQFF.

This clonotype came up a few times. V and J are TRBV6-2 or TRBV6-3 and TRBJ1-5, with 7 bases identical to TRBD1. The V and J ends lost 6 bases and 6 bases, in that order; junction bases with no gene match: 14. The CDR3 consists of 16 residues. Germline CDR1 and CDR2: MNHEY and SVGEGT. CDR3 sequence: CASRYRQGVGIQPQHF. In DNA form, the CDR3 reads TGTGCCAGCAGATACAGACAGGGAGTCGGAATTCAGCCCCAGCATTTT.

V and J are TRBV6-6 and TRBJ1-1, with 8 nucleotides matching TRBD1. J gave up 8 bases and V 5 bases, and 4 bases lay outside the gene matches. CDR1 is MNHNY, CDR2 SVGAGI, per germline (reference sequence). The CDR3 runs to 12 residues. The CDR3 protein is CASSADRVEAFF. CDR3 nucleotides: TGTGCCAGCAGTGCGGACAGGGTCGAAGCTTTCTTT.

The chain links TRBV25-1 to TRBJ1-1, with TRBD1 identical over 8 bases. The CDR3 is made up of 17 amino acids. Per the germline V gene, CDR1 is MGHDK and CDR2 is SYGVNS. The V gene end was trimmed by 1 base and the J gene end by 0 bases; junction bases not matched to a gene: 7. The CDR3 here is CASSEWRTGSMNTEAFF. The CDR3 DNA follows: TGTGCCAGCAGTGAATGGAGGACAGGGTCCATGAACACTGAAGCTTTCTTT.

This chain joins TRBV6-8 and TRBJ1-2; D is ambiguous. V was clipped by 7 bases and J by 8 bases, with 20 bases between them. The CDR3 extends over 14 amino acids. Germline CDR1 and CDR2: MNHGY and SAAAGT. The CDR3 DNA sequence: TGTGCCAGCATCCCCGTTCGGGGTGTTAACGGCTACACCTTC. Residues: CASIPVRGVNGYTF.

This clonotype was picked up a small number of times. The J gene is TRBJ2-2, the V gene TRBV6-2 or TRBV6-3, with 8 bases lining up with TRBD1. The CDR3 is 15 residues long. V trimming: 7 bases; J trimming: 3 bases; junction bases outside the gene matches: 7. Germline V CDR1 and CDR2: MNHEY, SVGEGT. The CDR3 coding sequence is TGTGCCAGCATGACAGGGGACAGCGACACCGGGGAGCTGTTTTTT. Amino acid sequence: CASMTGDSDTGELFF.

This clonotype has just a few counts. The chain has TRBV12-3 or TRBV12-4 and TRBJ2-5, with D unresolved. The CDR3 covers 13 residues. V dropped 3 bases and J dropped 5 bases, with 10 bases sitting between them. CDR3 loop: CASSFEVGETQYF. DNA for the CDR3: TGTGCCAGCAGTTTCGAGGTTGGGGAGACCCAGTACTTC.

This clonotype has a handful of counts. The gene calls are TRBV7-4 and TRBJ2-1; 9 positions match TRBD2. The junction had 4 bases not matched to a gene; V was cut back by 4 bases and J by 3 bases. The CDR3 contains 15 residues. Germline lookup yields CDR1 SGHVT and CDR2 SQSDAQ. The CDR3 nucleotides are TGTGCCAGCAGCTCCAATAGCGGGGGCTACAATGAGCAGTTCTTC. Translation: CASSSNSGGYNEQFF.

This clonotype occurred a few times. This chain uses TRBV7-2 with TRBJ2-5, with D unclear. Germline V gene data show CDR1 as SGHTA and CDR2 as FQGNSA. The CDR3 length is 19 residues. Trimming took off 3 bases at V and 3 bases at J, with 26 bases between the two ends. The CDR3 is CASSFGKTLGLVWKETQYF. Written as DNA, the CDR3 is TGTGCCAGCAGCTTCGGCAAGACCCTAGGATTGGTCTGGAAAGAGACCCAGTACTTC.

At least ten counts were recorded for this clonotype. The chain is built from TRBV7-6 and TRBJ2-5; D unclear. Germline V CDR1 and CDR2: SGHVS, FNYEAQ. Trimming stripped 5 bases from V and 2 bases from J, with 9 bases between. The CDR3 is 13 residues long. The CDR3 nucleotides are TGTGCCAGCAGCCGACGGCCGCAAGAGACCCAGTACTTC. This translates into CASSRRPQETQYF.